This record concerns one T cell receptor (beta chain) sequence. This record belongs to a study of blood T cell repertoires in COVID-19. Study background: Samples taken during acute and convalescent COVID-19 were collected in the United States, Italy and Spain.

Measured with immunoSEQ multiplex PCR; TCRdb has only the in-frame clones, and not every one. The data show over 150,000 clones, about 90% seen once. The sequencing sample was made of peripheral blood. The receptor was isolated from a man between 45 and 60 years old with acute or convalescent COVID-19.

CDR3 nucleotide sequence: TGTGCCAGCAGCGTAGGAGCCCTACAAGAGACCCAGTACTTC. As protein: CASSVGALQETQYF. V usage is TRBV9 and J usage is TRBJ2-5; D not certain. Germline-derived CDR1 and CDR2 are SGDLS and YYNGEE. V was shortened by 0 bases and J by 2 bases, with 8 bases between the two germline ends. The CDR3 totals 14 residues.